This entry describes one T cell receptor beta chain. From germline, CDR1 is LGHDT and CDR2 YNNKEL (reference sequence). The CDR3 length is 12 residues. The sample comes from a study of T cell responses to AZD1222 COVID-19 vaccine. Only in-frame clones appear in the TCRdb table, and some are missing; sequencing was by immunoSEQ multiplex PCR. The table records about 150,000 clones, about 88% of them present only once. Sequences were derived from peripheral blood, sampled on day 0 of AZD1222 vaccination. The sequence was collected from an adult in good health. The chain couples TRBV3-1 (or the pseudogene TRBV3-2) to TRBJ1-3, with D maybe TRBD2 (5 bases). The J call is doubtful: the DNA matches TRBJ2-2 better. CDR3: CASRLESGELFF. The CDR3 DNA is TGTGCCAGCAGACTAGAGTCAGGGGAGCTGTTTTTT.